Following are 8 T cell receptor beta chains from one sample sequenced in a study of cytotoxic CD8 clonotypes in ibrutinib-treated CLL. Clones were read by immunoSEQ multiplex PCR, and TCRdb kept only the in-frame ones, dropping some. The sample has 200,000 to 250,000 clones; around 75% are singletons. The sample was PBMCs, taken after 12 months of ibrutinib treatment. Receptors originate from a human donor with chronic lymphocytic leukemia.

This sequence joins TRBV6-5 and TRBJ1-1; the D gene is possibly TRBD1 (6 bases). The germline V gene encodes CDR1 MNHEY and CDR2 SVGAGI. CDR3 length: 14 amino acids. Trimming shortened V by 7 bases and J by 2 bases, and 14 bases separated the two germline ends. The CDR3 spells CASIRGGSNTEAFF. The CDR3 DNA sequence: TGTGCCAGCATCCGGGGGGGCAGCAACACTGAAGCTTTCTTT.

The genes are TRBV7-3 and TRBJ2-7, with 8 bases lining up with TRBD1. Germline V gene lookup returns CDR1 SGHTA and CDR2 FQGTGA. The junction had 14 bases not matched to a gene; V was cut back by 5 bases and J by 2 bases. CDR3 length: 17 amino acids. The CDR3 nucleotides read TGTGCCAGCAGCCCGCCATTCGTGGCAGGGGGCCCCTACGAGCAGTACTTC. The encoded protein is CASSPPFVAGGPYEQYF.

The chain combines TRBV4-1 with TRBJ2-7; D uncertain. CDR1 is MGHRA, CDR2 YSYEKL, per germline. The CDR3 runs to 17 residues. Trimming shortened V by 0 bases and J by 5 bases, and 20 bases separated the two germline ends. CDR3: CASSQDRGVSSRHEQYF. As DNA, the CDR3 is TGCGCCAGCAGCCAAGACCGCGGAGTCTCCTCCCGGCACGAGCAGTACTTC.

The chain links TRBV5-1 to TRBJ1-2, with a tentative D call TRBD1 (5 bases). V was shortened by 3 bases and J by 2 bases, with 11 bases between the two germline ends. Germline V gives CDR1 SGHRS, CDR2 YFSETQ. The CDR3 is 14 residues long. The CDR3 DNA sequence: TGCGCCAGCAGCTGGGGGTCGTCCAACTATGGCTACACCTTC. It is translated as CASSWGSSNYGYTF.

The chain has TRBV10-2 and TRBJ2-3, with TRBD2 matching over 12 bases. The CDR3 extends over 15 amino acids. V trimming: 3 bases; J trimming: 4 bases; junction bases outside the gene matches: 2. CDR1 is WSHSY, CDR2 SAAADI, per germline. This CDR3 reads CASSDLAGGADTQYF. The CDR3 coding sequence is TGCGCCAGCAGTGATCTAGCGGGAGGGGCAGATACGCAGTATTTT.

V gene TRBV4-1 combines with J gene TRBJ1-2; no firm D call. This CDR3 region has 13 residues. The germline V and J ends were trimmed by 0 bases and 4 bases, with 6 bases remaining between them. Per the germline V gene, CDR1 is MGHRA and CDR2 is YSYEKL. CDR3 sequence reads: CASSQEVPYGYTF. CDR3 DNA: TGCGCCAGCAGCCAAGAGGTGCCCTATGGCTACACCTTC.

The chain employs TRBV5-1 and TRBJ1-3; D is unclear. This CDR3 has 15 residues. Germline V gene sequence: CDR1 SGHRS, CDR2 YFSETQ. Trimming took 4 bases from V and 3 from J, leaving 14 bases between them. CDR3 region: CASSRNEGGGNTIYF. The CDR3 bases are TGCGCCAGCAGCCGCAACGAAGGCGGTGGAAACACCATATATTTT.

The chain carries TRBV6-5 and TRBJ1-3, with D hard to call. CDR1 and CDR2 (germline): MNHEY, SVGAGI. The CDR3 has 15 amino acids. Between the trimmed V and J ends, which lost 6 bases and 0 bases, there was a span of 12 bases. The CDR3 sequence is CASRIDGSSGNTIYF. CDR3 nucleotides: TGTGCCAGCAGGATAGACGGAAGCTCTGGAAACACCATATATTTT.